This section outlines one TCR beta chain sequence together with its context. What it binds is unknown. The entry originates in a study of T cell responses to AZD1222 COVID-19 vaccine. Whole-study findings and limits: Among spike-specific TCRs, nearly half reportedly target unmutated variant regions. Two AZD1222 doses significantly raised spike-specific TCR breadth and depth over controls.

Method: immunoSEQ multiplex PCR; TCRdb's copy keeps in-frame clones and lacks some. The top ten hold around 0.58% of the sample, which has about 270,000 clones, almost 95% seen once. This CDR3 has 13 residues. The germline CDR1 and CDR2 sequences are MNHEY and SVGEGT. With V trimmed by 7 bases and J by 8 bases, 7 bases remained unmatched. This TCR was recovered from an adult who received the AZD1222 COVID-19 vaccine. This specimen consisted of peripheral blood, obtained 28 days after the second AZD1222 dose. The chain combines TRBV6-2 or TRBV6-3 with TRBJ1-2; 10 bases are shared with TRBD1. The CDR3 DNA sequence: TGTGCCAGCAACCCGGGACAGGGGAGCGGCTACACCTTC. It codes for CASNPGQGSGYTF.